This TCR beta chain is from a study of cytomegalovirus exposure and HLA in healthy donors. Background on the study: The 90 to 150 validation repertoires used a platform that matched the one used for the approximately 670 first-cohort repertoires, as a later analysis reported.

A note on this clone: Its antigen is unknown.

Trimming pared 6 bases from V and 2 bases from J, leaving 11 bases between. Germline assignment: CDR1 LNHDA and CDR2 SQIVND (reference sequence). CDR3 length equals 13 residues. TCRdb's copy holds only in-frame clones and misses some; the assay was immunoSEQ multiplex PCR. The top ten clones hold roughly 2.7% of a sample with about 180,000 clones, around 86% of them seen once. Study results and caveats: The study flagged approximately 180 TCR beta chains as cytomegalovirus-associated. The classifier was said to identify cytomegalovirus status with high specificity and sensitivity. In a later analysis, first-cohort TCR clusters were found to tend to co-occur in the 130 or so validation repertoires.

The gene calls are TRBV19 and TRBJ2-7, with D perhaps matching TRBD2 (5 bases). The specimen was PBMCs. The sequence was collected from a man aged 18 to 30 in good health and CMV-seropositive. CDR3 region: CASSPDGAYEQYF. The DNA for the CDR3 is TGTGCCAGTAGCCCCGACGGGGCCTACGAGCAGTACTTC.